This T cell receptor beta chain appears in the sequencing data of a study of blood T cell repertoires in COVID-19. Study background: Samples came from the United States, Italy and Spain, spanning acute and convalescent COVID-19. The cDNA or gDNA used as material had been derived from T cells, B-cell-depleted T cells, or PBMCs.

Authors' methods: From reference gene primer amplification, estimates of nucleated cell counts were derived. Using immunoSEQ multiplex PCR, the repertoire was profiled, and TCRdb retains in-frame clones only, with some absent. For V, J and clone size, that table is used; D and trimming come from the DNA. This sample carries around 94,000 clones, 70% to 90% of them seen once, and the ten largest clones take around 2%. Germline values: CDR1 ENHRY, CDR2 SYGVKD. The V segment lost 4 bases and the J segment 3 bases; nucleotides outside the gene matches: 11. The CDR3 contains 18 residues. V gene TRBV10-3 combines with J gene TRBJ2-6; 8 nucleotides agree with TRBD1. This receptor was identified in a man aged 50-60 years with active COVID-19. The material sequenced was peripheral blood. CDR3 residues: CAISAAGTGALGANVLTF. The CDR3 coding sequence is TGTGCCATCAGTGCCGCCGGGACAGGTGCCCTTGGGGCCAACGTCCTGACTTTC.